Sequencing of this T cell receptor (beta chain) was carried out in a study of blood T cell repertoires in COVID-19. The overall study: Sites in the United States, Italy and Spain provided acute and convalescent COVID-19 samples. PBMCs, B-cell-depleted T cells, or T cells were the source of the cDNA or gDNA that made up the material.

Authors' data handling: Estimation of nucleated cell counts relied on the amplification of reference gene primers. Assay used: immunoSEQ multiplex PCR; TCRdb lists only in-frame clones, some missing. The DNA gave D and trimming, while V, J and clone size come from that table. The sample has 150,000 to 200,000 clones, 85% to 90% seen once; the top ten hold under 0.65%. In Seattle, patients joined the study during active infection and were tracked longitudinally. This TCR was sampled from a man between 60 and 75 years old with COVID-19, enrolled during active disease. The sample was peripheral blood.

DNA for the CDR3: TGTGCCAGCAGCGCCCGGGGTAGCGGGGAGGTCGAGCAGTACTTC. It encodes CASSARGSGEVEQYF. The rearrangement uses TRBV9 and TRBJ2-7; 8 bases fit TRBD2. Germline CDR1 and CDR2: SGDLS and YYNGEE. This CDR3 has 15 amino acids. V trimming: 3 bases; J trimming: 6 bases; junction bases outside the gene matches: 11.